The 16 T cell receptor beta chains below were found in one sample sequenced in a study of T cell responses to AZD1222 COVID-19 vaccine. Profiling relied on immunoSEQ multiplex PCR, and the TCRdb table lists in-frame clones only, not all of them. The repertoire has around 140,000 clones, around 91% of them found once; the top ten carry 9.3%. The sample here was peripheral blood, taken 28 days after the second AZD1222 dose. The receptors here all came from an adult who received the AZD1222 COVID-19 vaccine.

This chain's CDR3 is CASSQGTSGSSNTGELFF. The CDR3 DNA is TGTGCCAGCAGCCAAGGGACTAGCGGGAGTTCGAACACCGGGGAGCTGTTTTTT. This chain links TRBV4-2 with TRBJ2-2, with TRBD2 identical over 13 bases. V lost 1 base to trimming and J lost 0 bases; unmatched junction nucleotides: 2. CDR3 length equals 18 residues. CDR1 and CDR2 (germline): LGHNA, YNFKEQ.

The genes are TRBV19 and TRBJ1-3; 10 bases align to TRBD1. V dropped 3 bases and J dropped 4; count of bases not matched to a gene: 12. Germline CDR1 reads LNHDA; CDR2 reads SQIVND (reference sequence). The CDR3 loop spans 18 amino acids. CDR3 in amino acids: CASSIGRLGTGAGNTIYF. Here the CDR3 DNA reads TGTGCCAGTAGTATTGGAAGACTCGGGACAGGGGCAGGAAACACCATATATTTT.

The chain combines TRBV6-6 with TRBJ1-2; 8 nucleotides align to TRBD1. J was trimmed by 3 bases and V by 5 bases; bases with no gene match: 8. Germline CDR1 is MNHNY and CDR2 is SVGAGI (reference sequence). There are 15 residues in the CDR3. The CDR3 region has the DNA TGTGCCAGCAGTCCGGGACAGGCGATATACTATGGCTACACCTTC. Protein product: CASSPGQAIYYGYTF.

The genes are TRBV7-9 and TRBJ1-1; TRBD1 agrees at 7 bases. The J segment lost 0 bases and the V segment lost 2 bases, leaving 9 bases of the junction unmatched. Germline V lookup: CDR1 SEHNR, CDR2 FQNEAQ (reference sequence). The CDR3 loop spans 17 amino acids. The CDR3 spells CASSLITGQRLNTEAFF. The CDR3 DNA reads TGTGCCAGCAGCTTAATAACGGGACAGCGATTGAACACTGAAGCTTTCTTT.

This chain uses TRBV5-1 with TRBJ1-2; D remains unclear. Deletions cut 2 bases from V and 4 bases from J, with 12 bases between. This CDR3 is built from 14 residues. In germline, CDR1 is SGHRS, CDR2 YFSETQ. CDR3 sequence (DNA): TGCGCCAGCAGCTTAGAATTGGGCACCTATGGCTACACCTTC. It encodes CASSLELGTYGYTF.

The rearrangement uses TRBV27 and TRBJ1-5, with D possibly TRBD1 on 5 matching bases. Germline V gene lookup returns CDR1 MNHEY and CDR2 SMNVEV (reference sequence). This CDR3 spans 13 amino acids. Trimming shortened V by 9 bases and J by 0 bases, and 9 bases separated the two germline ends. The CDR3 protein is CASRGYSNQPQHF. In nucleotides, the CDR3 is TGTGCCAGTAGGGGTTATAGCAATCAGCCCCAGCATTTT.

V and J are TRBV29-1 and TRBJ1-4; D gene ambiguous. The CDR3 extends over 11 amino acids. V gave up 4 bases and J gave up 5 bases, with 5 bases separating them. CDR1 and CDR2 (germline): SQVTM, ANQGSEA. The CDR3 loop reads CSVGDNEKLFF. The CDR3 DNA is TGCAGCGTTGGTGACAATGAAAAACTGTTTTTT. Supplemented by reference TRBV29-1 and TRBJ1-4, the full variable domain reads SAVISQKPSRDICQRGTSLTIQCQVDSQVTMMFWYRQQPGQSLTLIATANQGSEATYESGFVIDKFPISRPNLTFSTLTVSNMSPEDSSIYLCSVGDNEKLFFGSGTQLSVL.

The V and J genes are TRBV5-5 and TRBJ1-6, with D uncertain. Trimming shortened V by 4 bases and J by 5 bases, and 13 bases separated the two germline ends. Germline V gene sequence: CDR1 SGHKS, CDR2 YYEKEE (reference sequence). CDR3 length equals 15 residues. This chain's CDR3 is CASSPGIQNNSPLHF. The CDR3, as DNA: TGTGCCAGCAGCCCCGGGATCCAAAATAATTCACCCCTCCACTTT.

This clone showed up just once. V gene TRBV11-2 combines with J gene TRBJ2-4; D may be TRBD1 (6 bases). The CDR3 runs to 17 residues. CDR1 and CDR2 (germline): SGHAT, FQNNGV. Trimming took 6 bases from V and 3 from J, leaving 21 bases between them. CDR3 DNA sequence: TGTGCCAGCAGTATTCCCACTCTCCGGGACAACAAAAACATTCAGTACTTC. Residues: CASSIPTLRDNKNIQYF.

The CDR3: CASSQRRYTF. The CDR3 nucleotides read TGTGCCAGCAGCCAACGGCGCTACACCTTC. The chain uses TRBV2 and TRBJ1-2; D gene uncertain. The CDR3 is 10 amino acids. Germline-derived CDR1 and CDR2 are SNHLY and FYNNEI. V lost 6 bases and J 9 bases, leaving 8 bases between the germline ends.

The chain employs TRBV13 and TRBJ1-2; no definite D call. V was trimmed by 0 bases and J by 1 base, leaving 12 bases between them. The CDR3 contains 16 residues. The germline CDR1 and CDR2 sequences are PRHDT and FYEKMQ (reference sequence). CDR3 loop: CASSLGEPRFNYGYTF. In DNA, the CDR3 is TGTGCCAGCAGCTTAGGGGAACCACGGTTTAACTATGGCTACACCTTC. Drawing the rest from reference TRBV13 and TRBJ1-2, the complete variable domain is AAGVIQSPRHLIKEKRETATLKCYPIPRHDTVYWYQQGPGQDPQFLISFYEKMQSDKGSIPDRFSAQQFSDYHSELNMSSLELGDSALYFCASSLGEPRFNYGYTFGSGTRLTVV.

The chain recombines TRBV4-1 with TRBJ2-1; maybe TRBD2 (6 bases). The CDR3 consists of 18 residues. CDR1 and CDR2 (germline): MGHRA, YSYEKL. Trimming took off 3 bases at V and 0 bases at J, with 18 bases between the two ends. The CDR3, as DNA: TGCGCCAGCAGCCACCGGCTGAAGGCGGGGTACTCCTACAATGAGCAGTTCTTC. It specifies CASSHRLKAGYSYNEQFF.

This clone was detected once. The V and J genes are TRBV19 and TRBJ2-7, with 7 bases aligning to TRBD2. Germline lookup yields CDR1 LNHDA and CDR2 SQIVND (reference sequence). V lost 4 bases and J lost 3; bases outside the gene matches: 6. The CDR3 is 14 residues long. CDR3 DNA sequence: TGTGCCAGTAGTAACGGGATAGCGGGCTACGAGCAGTACTTC. This encodes CASSNGIAGYEQYF.

The chain uses TRBV5-1 and TRBJ2-1; TRBD2 is a possible D gene (5 bases). Germline V lookup: CDR1 SGHRS, CDR2 YFSETQ. V lost 4 bases to trimming and J lost 8 bases, with 19 bases between them. This CDR3 spans 15 amino acids. The CDR3 nucleotides read TGCGCCAGCAGCCTACTAGGGCCCACTTATGATGAGCAGTTCTTC. It is translated as CASSLLGPTYDEQFF.

The chain has TRBV12-5 and TRBJ1-2; D is ambiguous. The CDR3 spans 12 residues. The V end was cut by 7 bases, the J end by 8 bases, with 14 bases between. In germline, CDR1 is LGHNT, CDR2 FRNRAP. The CDR3 sequence is CASADYLGGYTF. The CDR3 nucleotides read TGTGCTAGTGCGGATTACCTGGGAGGCTACACCTTC.

The chain employs TRBV19 and TRBJ1-1; maybe TRBD1 (5 bases). Germline V gene sequence: CDR1 LNHDA, CDR2 SQIVND (reference sequence). CDR3 size: 14 residues. Trimming cost V 4 bases and J 5 bases, with 14 bases left between them. The CDR3 DNA is TGTGCCAGTAGTACCCGGGACTTCCGGACTGAAGCTTTCTTT. Protein product: CASSTRDFRTEAFF.